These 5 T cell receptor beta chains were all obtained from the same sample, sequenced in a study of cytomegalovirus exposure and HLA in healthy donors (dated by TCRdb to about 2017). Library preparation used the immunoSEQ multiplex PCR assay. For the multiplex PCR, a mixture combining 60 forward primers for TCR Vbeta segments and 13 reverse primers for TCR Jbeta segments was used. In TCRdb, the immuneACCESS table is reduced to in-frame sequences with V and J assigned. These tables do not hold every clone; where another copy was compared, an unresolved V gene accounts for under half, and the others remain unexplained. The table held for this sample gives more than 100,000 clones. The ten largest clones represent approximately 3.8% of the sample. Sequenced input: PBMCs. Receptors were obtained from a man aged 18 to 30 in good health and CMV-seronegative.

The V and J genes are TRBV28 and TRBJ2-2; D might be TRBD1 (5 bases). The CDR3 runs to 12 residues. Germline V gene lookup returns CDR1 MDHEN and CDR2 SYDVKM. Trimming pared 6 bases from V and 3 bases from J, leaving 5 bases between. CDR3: CASRTDTGELFF. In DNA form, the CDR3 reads TGTGCCAGCAGGACAGACACCGGGGAGCTGTTTTTT.

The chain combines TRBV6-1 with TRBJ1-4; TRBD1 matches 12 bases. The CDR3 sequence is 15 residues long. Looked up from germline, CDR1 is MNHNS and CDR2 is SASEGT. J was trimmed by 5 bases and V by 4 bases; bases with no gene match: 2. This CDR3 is CASSAGTGGNEKLFF. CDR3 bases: TGTGCCAGCAGTGCTGGGACAGGGGGCAATGAAAAACTGTTTTTT.

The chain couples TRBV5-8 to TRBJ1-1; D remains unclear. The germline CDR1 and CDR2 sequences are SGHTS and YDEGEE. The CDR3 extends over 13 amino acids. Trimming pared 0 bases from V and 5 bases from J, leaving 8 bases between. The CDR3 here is CASSLGGRTEAFF. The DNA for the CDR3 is TGTGCCAGCAGCTTGGGAGGAAGGACTGAAGCTTTCTTT.

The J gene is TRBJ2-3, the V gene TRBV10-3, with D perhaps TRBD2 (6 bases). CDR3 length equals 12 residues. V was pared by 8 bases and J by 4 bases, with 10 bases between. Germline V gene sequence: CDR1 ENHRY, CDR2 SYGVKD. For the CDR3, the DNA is TGTGCCATCGGCGGGAATTCAGATACGCAGTATTTT. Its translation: CAIGGNSDTQYF.

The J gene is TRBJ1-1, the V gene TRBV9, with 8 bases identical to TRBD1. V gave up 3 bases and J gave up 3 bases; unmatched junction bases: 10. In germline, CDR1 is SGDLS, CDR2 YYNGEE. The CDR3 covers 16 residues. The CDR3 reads CASSAGQEYFHTEAFF. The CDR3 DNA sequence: TGTGCCAGCAGCGCGGGACAGGAATATTTCCACACTGAAGCTTTCTTT.